This T cell receptor (beta chain) was captured in a study of OX40 agonist ivuxolimab in advanced cancers. Across the study: Enrollees could have had prior anti-PD-1, anti-PD-L1 or anti-CTLA-4 therapy, which around 40% had received.

Germline V lookup: CDR1 SGDLS, CDR2 YYNGEE. This CDR3 has 16 amino acids. V was pared by 2 bases and J by 5 bases, with 17 bases between. The method was immunoSEQ multiplex PCR; TCRdb's version includes in-frame clones alone and lacks a portion of them. The sample includes roughly 70,000 clones, around 82% of them seen just once. Here the sequenced sample was CD4+ or CD8+ T cells sorted from blood, taken in a trial of the OX40 agonist ivuxolimab. The TCR comes from an adult with an advanced solid tumor such as melanoma, head and neck, liver or kidney cancer. The gene calls are TRBV9 and TRBJ2-1, with D perhaps TRBD2 (6 bases). CDR3 loop: CASSVSLGTANNEQFF. The CDR3 bases are TGTGCCAGCAGCGTTTCCCTAGGGACTGCAAACAATGAGCAGTTCTTC.